These 18 T cell receptor beta chains came from one sample sequenced in a study of vaccination effects on CD4 cells after COVID-19 (dated by TCRdb to between 2022 and 2023). In the ViraFEST assay, PBMC were stimulated with viral peptide pools, and TCR sequencing was then used to find antigen-specific CD4+ T cell clonotypes based on their expansion. After around ten days of culture, CD4+ T cells were isolated with the EasySep CD4+ T cell isolation kit. Each participant got two doses of an mRNA SARS-CoV-2 vaccine, either BNT162b2 or mRNA-1273. For these receptors, no antigen is known. Library method: the immunoSEQ multiplex PCR assay. TCRdb took over this immuneACCESS table, retaining in-frame rearrangements with V and J assigned. Such tables are incomplete; in checked studies, under half of the missing clones stem from an unresolved V gene, and the remainder is unexplained. The sample table holds approximately 23,000 clones, of which around four fifths were seen once. The ten largest make up about 7.8% of the sample.

Sequenced here: CD4+ T cells from PBMCs cultured with SARS-CoV-2 spike peptides, sampled after COVID-19 vaccination. In light of the paper, this sample's cell subset or site label describes: SARS-CoV-2 spike overlapping peptide pool stimulation. Every receptor here comes from a human donor who received a COVID-19 vaccine.

A single count supports this clone. The chain couples TRBV10-1 to TRBJ2-3; tentatively, D is TRBD2 (7 bases). Germline V lookup: CDR1 WNHNN, CDR2 SYGVQD (reference sequence). CDR3 length: 15 residues. Trimming pared 4 bases from V and 1 base from J, leaving 12 bases between. CDR3 sequence: CASSVGGGGTDTQYF. The CDR3, as DNA: TGCGCCAGCAGTGTAGGGGGGGGAGGCACAGATACGCAGTATTTT.

The chain recombines TRBV29-1 with TRBJ1-3; 8 bases line up with TRBD1. The J segment lost 0 bases and the V segment lost 1 base, leaving 11 bases of the junction unmatched. The CDR3 length is 18 residues. Germline V gene sequence: CDR1 SQVTM, CDR2 ANQGSEA. The DNA for the CDR3 is TGCAGCGTTGAAGGCGGGACAGGAGGCCCTCTCTCTGGAAACACCATATATTTT. It yields the protein CSVEGGTGGPLSGNTIYF.

A few counts support this clone. This chain joins TRBV19 and TRBJ1-5; the D is unclear. Germline-derived CDR1 and CDR2 are LNHDA and SQIVND (reference sequence). This CDR3 comprises 15 residues. The V gene lost 3 bases and the J gene lost 4 bases, with 13 bases spanning the gap. Here the CDR3 reads CASSIGRNLNQPQHF. The CDR3 nucleotides are TGTGCCAGTAGTATCGGCAGGAATCTTAATCAGCCCCAGCATTTT. The full variable domain, rest sourced from reference TRBV19 and TRBJ1-5, is DGGITQSPKYLFRKEGQNVTLSCEQNLNHDAMYWYRQDPGQGLRLIYYSQIVNDFQKGDIAEGYSVSREKKESFPLTVTSAQKNPTAFYLCASSIGRNLNQPQHFGDGTRLSIL.

This chain uses TRBV29-1 with TRBJ2-7, with TRBD2 matching over 13 bases. CDR3 length: 17 residues. Germline V CDR1 and CDR2: SQVTM, ANQGSEA. V trimming: 3 bases; J trimming: 5 bases; junction bases outside the gene matches: 13. The CDR3 DNA is TGCAGCGTTGAGGTGCGTACGGGACTAGCGGGATCCCACGAGCAGTACTTC. It translates to CSVEVRTGLAGSHEQYF.

V and J are TRBV18 and TRBJ2-7; 8 bases fit TRBD1. The V gene end was trimmed by 3 bases and the J gene end by 6 bases; junction bases not matched to a gene: 10. CDR1 and CDR2 (germline): KGHSH, LQKENI. The CDR3 sequence is 15 residues long. The CDR3 DNA is TGTGCCAGCTCACCCTTTGGGGACAGGAGGGGCGAGCAGTACTTC. Its protein is CASSPFGDRRGEQYF. Full variable domain (remainder filled in from reference TRBV18 and TRBJ2-7): NAGVMQNPRHLVRRRGQEARLRCSPMKGHSHVYWYRQLPEEGLKFMVYLQKENIIDESGMPKERFSAEFPKEGPSILRIQQVVRGDSAAYFCASSPFGDRRGEQYFGPGTRLTVT.

In its sample, this clone is medium-sized. The chain joins TRBV6-1 to TRBJ2-3; D is possibly TRBD2 (5 bases). The V end was cut by 2 bases, the J end by 6 bases, with 6 bases between. Germline V gene lookup returns CDR1 MNHNS and CDR2 SASEGT. The CDR3 consists of 12 residues. CDR3 in amino acids: CASSERGDTQYF. CDR3 coding DNA: TGTGCCAGCAGTGAACGCGGGGATACGCAGTATTTT.

This chain uses TRBV5-6 with TRBJ2-6; TRBD1 agrees at 9 bases. With 4 bases clipped from V and 2 bases from J, the junction kept 4 bases outside the gene matches. CDR3 size: 16 residues. CDR1 and CDR2 from the germline V gene are SGHDT and YYEEEE. This CDR3 is CASSRDRVAGANVLTF. The CDR3 DNA is TGTGCCAGCAGCAGGGACAGGGTGGCTGGGGCCAACGTCCTGACTTTC.

This chain uses TRBV7-8 with TRBJ1-4; D not certain. The CDR3 length is 14 residues. V was clipped by 1 base and J by 0 bases, with 3 bases between them. Germline V gives CDR1 SGHVS, CDR2 FQNEAQ. The CDR3 protein is CASSLGATNEKLFF. CDR3 bases: TGTGCCAGCAGCTTAGGAGCAACTAATGAAAAACTGTTTTTT. The whole variable domain, remainder taken from reference TRBV7-8 and TRBJ1-4, is GAGVSQSPRYKVAKRGQDVALRCDPISGHVSLFWYQQALGQGPEFLTYFQNEAQLDKSGLPSDRFFAERPEGSVSTLKIQRTQQEDSAVYLCASSLGATNEKLFFGSGTQLSVL.

The sample holds one count of this clone. The V gene is TRBV11-3, the J gene TRBJ1-1, with D perhaps TRBD1 (6 bases). The V end lost 5 bases, the J end lost 1 base, and 11 bases lay between the germline ends. The CDR3 consists of 14 residues. Germline loops: CDR1 SGHNT, CDR2 YENEEA. The CDR3: CASSEGHPNTEAFF. The CDR3, as DNA: TGTGCCAGCAGCGAGGGACACCCGAACACTGAAGCTTTCTTT.

The chain couples TRBV7-7 to TRBJ2-1; D gene uncertain. The CDR3 sequence is 15 residues long. The V gene lost 2 bases and the J gene lost 3 bases, with 11 bases spanning the gap. The V gene's germline CDR1 is SSHAT and CDR2 FNYEAQ (reference sequence). The CDR3 region has the DNA TGTGCCAGCAGCTTACTGGATTCAGGCTACAATGAGCAGTTCTTC. It is translated as CASSLLDSGYNEQFF.

The CDR3 DNA sequence: TGTGCCACCAGCAGAGTGTCTGGCGTGAAGTTGAATTACAATGAGCAGTTCTTC. This encodes CATSRVSGVKLNYNEQFF. The V call is TRBV15, the J call TRBJ2-1; D is undetermined. V was shortened by 1 base and J by 4 bases, with 20 bases between the two germline ends. This CDR3 region has 18 residues. The germline CDR1 and CDR2 sequences are LNHNV and YYDKDF (reference sequence).

J is TRBJ1-6 and V is TRBV2; D gene unclear. Trimming took 1 base from V and 6 from J, leaving 4 bases between them. The CDR3 has 13 amino acids. Germline V gene sequence: CDR1 SNHLY, CDR2 FYNNEI. The CDR3 coding sequence is TGTGCCAGCAGTGAAGTTGCTAATTCACCCCTCCACTTT. It encodes CASSEVANSPLHF. The full variable domain, in which reference TRBV2 and TRBJ1-6 provide the parts outside the CDR3, is EPEVTQTPSHQVTQMGQEVILRCVPISNHLYFYWYRQILGQKVEFLVSFYNNEISEKSEIFDDQFSVERPDGSNFTLKIRSTKLEDSAMYFCASSEVANSPLHFGNGTRLTVT.

The chain joins TRBV25-1 to TRBJ2-7; TRBD2 matches 12 bases. The trim removed 3 bases at V and 2 bases at J, leaving 11 bases unmatched. The germline V gene has CDR1 MGHDK and CDR2 SYGVNS. The CDR3 covers 18 residues. CDR3 residues: CASSDSRTSGKNTYEQYF. The CDR3 bases are TGTGCCAGCAGTGACTCCCGGACTAGCGGGAAAAATACCTACGAGCAGTACTTC.

This clone was seen more than once but under ten times. V is TRBV10-3 and J is TRBJ1-2; TRBD1 might be the D (5 bases). The V and J ends lost 2 bases and 0 bases respectively, with 7 bases between them. Looked up from germline, CDR1 is ENHRY and CDR2 is SYGVKD. The length of the CDR3 is 14 residues. CDR3 region: CAISERGPNYGYTF. CDR3 sequence (DNA): TGTGCCATCAGTGAGCGGGGACCTAACTATGGCTACACCTTC.

The V and J genes are TRBV3-1 (or the pseudogene TRBV3-2) and TRBJ2-1, with a weak D call TRBD2 (6 bases). The V and J ends lost 0 bases and 6 bases respectively, with 21 bases between them. The CDR3 is 18 residues long. The germline V gene has CDR1 LGHDT and CDR2 YNNKEL (reference sequence). CDR3 loop: CASSQDSRRGTPRNEQFF. The CDR3, as DNA: TGTGCCAGCAGCCAAGATAGTCGGAGGGGCACCCCCCGCAATGAGCAGTTCTTC.

V is TRBV19 and J is TRBJ2-1, with D possibly matching TRBD2 (6 bases). Trimming left V 1 base short and J 3 bases short, with 22 bases between. Germline V gene data show CDR1 as LNHDA and CDR2 as SQIVND (reference sequence). CDR3 length equals 19 residues. As DNA, the CDR3 is TGTGCCAGTAGTATAGGCGGGGCAGGAGGGGTCGGGTACTACAATGAGCAGTTCTTC. This encodes CASSIGGAGGVGYYNEQFF.

The chain employs TRBV19 and TRBJ2-1; 8 bases are shared with TRBD1. Germline V lookup: CDR1 LNHDA, CDR2 SQIVND (reference sequence). J gave up 8 bases and V 2 bases, and 8 bases lay outside the gene matches. The CDR3 extends over 15 amino acids. This CDR3 is CASSIFGQGYDEQFF. DNA for the CDR3: TGTGCCAGTAGTATATTTGGACAGGGTTATGATGAGCAGTTCTTC.

The V and J genes are TRBV5-1 and TRBJ2-5; no reliable D call. V was pared by 0 bases and J by 0 bases, with 6 bases between. CDR3 length equals 14 residues. From germline, CDR1 is SGHRS and CDR2 YFSETQ. For the CDR3, the DNA is TGCGCCAGCAGCTTGGGACGGTACCAAGAGACCCAGTACTTC. Translating it yields CASSLGRYQETQYF.